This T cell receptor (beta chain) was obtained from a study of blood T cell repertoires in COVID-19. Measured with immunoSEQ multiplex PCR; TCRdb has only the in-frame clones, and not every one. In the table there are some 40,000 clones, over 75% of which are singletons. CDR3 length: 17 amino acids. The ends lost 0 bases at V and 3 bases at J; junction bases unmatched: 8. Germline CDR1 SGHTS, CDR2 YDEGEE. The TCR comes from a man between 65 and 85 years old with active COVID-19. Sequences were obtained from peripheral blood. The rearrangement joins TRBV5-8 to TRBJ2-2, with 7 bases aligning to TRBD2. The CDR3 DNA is TGTGCCAGCAGCTTGGATGGTCTAGCGGCCCACACCGGGGAGCTGTTTTTT. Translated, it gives CASSLDGLAAHTGELFF.